Each of the 22 T cell receptor beta chains below was sequenced from the same sample in a study of blood T cell repertoires in COVID-19. Only in-frame clones appear in the TCRdb table, and some are missing; sequencing was by immunoSEQ multiplex PCR. The repertoire holds about 180,000 clones, with more than 75% as singletons. The sequencing sample was made of PBMCs or T cells enriched from blood (not recorded which). Receptors were obtained from a woman between 25 and 40 years old who had recovered from COVID-19.

The chain has TRBV4-2 and TRBJ2-7; weak D call: TRBD2 (6 bases). Germline assignment: CDR1 LGHNA and CDR2 YNFKEQ. Trimming left V 1 base short and J 2 bases short, with 12 bases between. CDR3 length: 15 amino acids. CDR3 DNA: TGTGCCAGCAGCCAAGTCGCGGGGACCGCCTACGAGCAGTACTTC. Amino acids: CASSQVAGTAYEQYF.

The chain has TRBV28 and TRBJ2-1, with 7 bases that match TRBD2. Germline CDR1 and CDR2: MDHEN and SYDVKM. The V gene end was trimmed by 3 bases and the J gene end by 7 bases; junction bases not matched to a gene: 12. The CDR3 loop spans 16 amino acids. The CDR3 coding sequence is TGTGCCAGCAGTTTGTTGCGGGAGTTTTATGGGAATGAGCAGTTCTTC. Residues: CASSLLREFYGNEQFF.

This clone has a single count. The V and J genes are TRBV19 and TRBJ2-7; no definite D call. The germline V gene encodes CDR1 LNHDA and CDR2 SQIVND (reference sequence). The CDR3 length is 12 residues. Trimming took off 5 bases at V and 4 bases at J, with 9 bases between the two ends. In nucleotides, the CDR3 is TGTGCCAGTAGTTCCACTACTTACGAGCAGTACTTC. Its protein is CASSSTTYEQYF.

The chain has TRBV25-1 and TRBJ2-6; tentative D call: TRBD2 (7 bases). V was clipped by 4 bases and J by 10 bases, with 14 bases between them. CDR3 length: 14 residues. Germline CDR1 reads MGHDK; CDR2 reads SYGVNS. The CDR3 reads CASSGTGRGNVLTF. In DNA form, the CDR3 reads TGTGCCAGCAGTGGTACAGGGAGGGGGAACGTCCTGACTTTC.

The chain combines TRBV5-1 with TRBJ1-2; TRBD1 aligns across 7 bases. The germline V gene has CDR1 SGHRS and CDR2 YFSETQ. The CDR3 runs 15 residues. J lost 6 bases, V lost 4 bases, and 12 bases had no gene match. The CDR3 nucleotides read TGCGCCAGCAGCCCCCCAGACAGGGTTGGGGATGGCTACACCTTC. Its translation is CASSPPDRVGDGYTF.

V gene TRBV25-1 combines with J gene TRBJ1-2; no reliable D call. CDR1 and CDR2 (germline): MGHDK, SYGVNS. Trimming removed 2 bases at V and 8 bases at J, with 24 bases between. The CDR3 consists of 17 residues. This CDR3 reads CASSEANGYVVVRGYTF. CDR3 nucleotide sequence: TGTGCCAGCAGTGAAGCGAACGGGTACGTGGTGGTCCGGGGCTACACCTTC.

V gene TRBV7-2 combines with J gene TRBJ2-5; D is possibly TRBD1 (6 bases). With 2 bases removed from V and 2 bases from J, the gap between germline ends came to 15 bases. CDR3 length equals 16 residues. Germline loops: CDR1 SGHTA, CDR2 FQGNSA. The CDR3 bases are TGTGCCAGCAGCTTACGATTTGGGCAGGGGCAAGAGACCCAGTACTTC. Its translation: CASSLRFGQGQETQYF.

V usage is TRBV2 and J usage is TRBJ2-1; 8 bases map to TRBD1. Trimming removed 7 bases from V and 8 bases from J; junction bases left unmatched: 10. CDR3 length: 14 amino acids. Germline V lookup: CDR1 SNHLY, CDR2 FYNNEI. The CDR3 loop reads CASKDREFSDEQFF. In nucleotides, the CDR3 is TGTGCCAGCAAGGACAGGGAGTTTTCCGATGAGCAGTTCTTC. Full variable domain (outside the CDR3, taken from reference TRBV2 and TRBJ2-1): EPEVTQTPSHQVTQMGQEVILRCVPISNHLYFYWYRQILGQKVEFLVSFYNNEISEKSEIFDDQFSVERPDGSNFTLKIRSTKLEDSAMYFCASKDREFSDEQFFGPGTRLTVL.

V is TRBV5-1 and J is TRBJ1-2; TRBD1 aligns across 9 bases. V was clipped by 2 bases and J by 5 bases; unmatched bases: 7. The CDR3 is 15 residues long. Germline V gene data show CDR1 as SGHRS and CDR2 as YFSETQ. The CDR3 DNA reads as TGCGCCAGCAGCTTAAATACAGGGGGCGAATATGGCTACACCTTC. Translating it yields CASSLNTGGEYGYTF.

The genes are TRBV19 and TRBJ2-3; 11 bases are a match to TRBD2. Germline CDR1 reads LNHDA; CDR2 reads SQIVND (reference sequence). The CDR3 extends over 17 amino acids. The junction had 7 bases not matched to a gene; V was cut back by 0 bases and J by 5 bases. Here the CDR3 DNA reads TGTGCCAGTAGTATAGATATAGCGGGGGGGAACGGAGATACGCAGTATTTT. Translating gives CASSIDIAGGNGDTQYF.

The chain employs TRBV11-3 and TRBJ2-1, with 11 bases aligning to TRBD1. V shed 4 bases and J 6 bases; nucleotides not matched to a gene: 5. In germline, CDR1 is SGHNT, CDR2 YENEEA. This CDR3 region has 15 residues. The CDR3 here is CASSSGQGAVNEQFF. DNA of the CDR3: TGTGCCAGCAGCTCAGGACAGGGGGCGGTCAATGAGCAGTTCTTC.

This clone was observed once. V is TRBV19 and J is TRBJ1-4; no clear D gene. Germline V CDR1 and CDR2: LNHDA, SQIVND (reference sequence). The CDR3 totals 16 residues. V dropped 8 bases and J dropped 0 bases, with 16 bases sitting between them. The CDR3 loop reads CASLPPDYSTNEKLFF. The CDR3 nucleotides read TGTGCCAGTTTGCCCCCGGACTACTCAACTAATGAAAAACTGTTTTTT.

This sequence joins TRBV27 and TRBJ2-7; 7 bases are a match to TRBD2. V lost 7 bases to trimming and J lost 0 bases; unmatched junction nucleotides: 3. CDR1 is MNHEY, CDR2 SMNVEV, per germline (reference sequence). This CDR3 is built from 13 residues. CDR3 nucleotide sequence: TGTGCCAGCATGGGGGAGGGCTCCTACGAGCAGTACTTC. As protein: CASMGEGSYEQYF.

V usage is TRBV3-1 (or the pseudogene TRBV3-2) and J usage is TRBJ1-2; D unclear. CDR3 size: 17 residues. Trimming shortened V by 0 bases and J by 0 bases, and 14 bases separated the two germline ends. Germline-derived CDR1 and CDR2 are LGHDT and YNNKEL (reference sequence). CDR3 loop: CASSQESLLETNYGYTF. For the CDR3, the DNA is TGTGCCAGCAGCCAAGAGAGTTTGTTAGAGACTAACTATGGCTACACCTTC.

This clone has more than one count but fewer than ten. The rearrangement uses TRBV5-6 and TRBJ2-2, with 12 bases identical to TRBD2. This CDR3 region has 17 residues. The germline gives CDR1 SGHDT, CDR2 YYEEEE. V shed 4 bases and J 1 base; nucleotides not matched to a gene: 5. CDR3 sequence reads: CASSPGLAGKNTGELFF. The DNA of the CDR3 is TGTGCCAGCAGCCCCGGACTAGCGGGAAAGAACACCGGGGAGCTGTTTTTT.

The chain employs TRBV5-8 and TRBJ2-5, with TRBD2 matching 9 bases. V gave up 9 bases and J gave up 5 bases; unmatched junction bases: 11. Germline lookup yields CDR1 SGHTS and CDR2 YDEGEE. The CDR3 is made up of 14 amino acids. The CDR3 coding sequence is TGTGCCATCTTTAGCGGGAGAGGGGGCGAGACCCAGTACTTC. Its translation: CAIFSGRGGETQYF.

The rearrangement joins TRBV28 to TRBJ2-1, with D unresolved. CDR1 is MDHEN, CDR2 SYDVKM, per germline. V lost 1 base and J 4 bases, leaving 8 bases between the germline ends. The CDR3 length is 14 residues. The CDR3 loop is CASSLSGIYNEQFF. Written as DNA, the CDR3 is TGTGCCAGCAGTTTATCTGGCATTTACAATGAGCAGTTCTTC.

V is TRBV19 and J is TRBJ2-4, with TRBD2 matching over 12 bases. The germline V gene has CDR1 LNHDA and CDR2 SQIVND (reference sequence). The ends lost 1 base at V and 0 bases at J; junction bases unmatched: 13. The CDR3 contains 21 residues. CDR3 nucleotide sequence: TGTGCCAGTAGTATAGGTCCGGGACTAGCGGGTTCAAGACTAGCCAAAAACATTCAGTACTTC. Translation: CASSIGPGLAGSRLAKNIQYF.

The CDR3 spells CSVLRQDGYGYTF. CDR3 nucleotide sequence: TGCAGCGTCCTTCGACAGGACGGCTATGGCTACACCTTC. The chain joins TRBV29-1 to TRBJ1-2, with TRBD1 as a possible D gene (6 bases). The germline V and J ends were trimmed by 6 bases and 4 bases, with 15 bases remaining between them. CDR3 length: 13 residues. Germline CDR1 reads SQVTM; CDR2 reads ANQGSEA.

DNA for the CDR3: TGTGCCAGCACCGAAGGGACAGGGAGCTACGAGCAGTACTTC. It encodes CASTEGTGSYEQYF. The chain recombines TRBV7-9 with TRBJ2-7, with TRBD1 matching 9 bases. Trimming removed 7 bases from V and 3 bases from J; junction bases left unmatched: 7. The CDR3 is 14 residues long. Germline CDR1 SEHNR, CDR2 FQNEAQ (reference sequence).

The genes are TRBV5-6 and TRBJ1-6; D gene unclear. CDR1 is SGHDT, CDR2 YYEEEE, per germline. The V end was cut by 0 bases, the J end by 3 bases, with 4 bases between. The CDR3 is 14 amino acids. For the CDR3, the DNA is TGTGCCAGCAGCTTGGACAGCTATAATTCACCCCTCCACTTT. Its protein is CASSLDSYNSPLHF.

V usage is TRBV18 and J usage is TRBJ2-1; no clear D. In germline, CDR1 is KGHSH, CDR2 LQKENI. V lost 3 bases and J 2 bases, leaving 11 bases between the germline ends. This CDR3 has 15 residues. This CDR3 reads CASSPPLGPYNEQFF. As DNA, the CDR3 is TGTGCCAGCTCACCGCCGTTGGGCCCCTACAATGAGCAGTTCTTC.